The 10 T cell receptor beta chains given below trace back to one sample, sequenced in a study of blood T cell repertoires in COVID-19. Sequenced by immunoSEQ multiplex PCR; TCRdb stores in-frame clones only, minus some. The sample carries 160,000 or so clones, roughly 87% recorded once. What was sequenced was peripheral blood. These receptors originate from a woman aged 50 to 60 with acute or convalescent COVID-19.

This sequence joins TRBV5-6 and TRBJ1-1; no definite D call. Trimming stripped 0 bases from V and 0 bases from J, with 6 bases between. Germline V gives CDR1 SGHDT, CDR2 YYEEEE. This CDR3 has 14 residues. CDR3 in amino acids: CASSLVSLNTEAFF. CDR3 coding DNA: TGTGCCAGCAGCTTGGTAAGCCTGAACACTGAAGCTTTCTTT.

The J gene is TRBJ2-5, the V gene TRBV18, with 7 bases fitting TRBD2. This CDR3 spans 12 amino acids. V shed 6 bases and J 2 bases; nucleotides not matched to a gene: 0. Germline CDR1 is KGHSH and CDR2 is LQKENI. CDR3 residues: CASSGGQETQYF. CDR3 DNA: TGTGCCAGCTCGGGGGGGCAAGAGACCCAGTACTTC.

The V call is TRBV6-2 or TRBV6-3, the J call TRBJ1-6, with TRBD1 matching 8 bases. CDR3 length equals 15 residues. The ends lost 4 bases at V and 7 bases at J; junction bases unmatched: 6. Germline values: CDR1 MNHEY, CDR2 SVGEGT. CDR3 residues: CASSSRDRMNSPLHF. The CDR3 DNA sequence: TGTGCCAGCAGTTCCCGGGACAGGATGAATTCACCCCTCCACTTT.

The CDR3 DNA is TGTGCCTGGAAAACAGAAGCTAACTATGGCTACACCTTC. Its translation is CAWKTEANYGYTF. V is TRBV30 and J is TRBJ1-2; D ambiguous. CDR3 length equals 13 residues. V dropped 4 bases and J dropped 0 bases, with 9 bases sitting between them. Germline V gene lookup returns CDR1 GTSNPN and CDR2 SVGIG (reference sequence). Full variable domain (remainder filled in from reference TRBV30 and TRBJ1-2): SQTIHQWPATLVQPVGSPLSLECTVEGTSNPNLYWYRQAAGRGLQLLFYSVGIGQISSEVPQNLSASRPQDRQFILSSKKLLLSDSGFYLCAWKTEANYGYTFGSGTRLTVV.

The chain has TRBV14 and TRBJ1-1; 10 bases map to TRBD1. The CDR3 totals 16 residues. J gave up 0 bases and V 3 bases, and 4 bases lay outside the gene matches. Germline-derived CDR1 and CDR2 are SGHDN and FVKESK. The CDR3 nucleotides read TGTGCCAGCAGCCAGGACAGGGGGGCTATGAACACTGAAGCTTTCTTT. This sequence encodes CASSQDRGAMNTEAFF.

The rearrangement links TRBV3-1 (or the pseudogene TRBV3-2) to TRBJ2-5; D is unresolved. The length of the CDR3 is 14 residues. Germline V gene sequence: CDR1 LGHDT, CDR2 YNNKEL (reference sequence). V was shortened by 8 bases and J by 0 bases, with 13 bases between the two germline ends. The CDR3 spells CASASPPYQETQYF. The CDR3 nucleotides read TGTGCCAGCGCTAGTCCCCCGTACCAAGAGACCCAGTACTTC.

V usage is TRBV29-1 and J usage is TRBJ1-1, with D uncertain. Trimming stripped 3 bases from V and 3 bases from J, with 5 bases between. Germline V gene sequence: CDR1 SQVTM, CDR2 ANQGSEA. CDR3 length equals 11 residues. The CDR3, as DNA: TGCAGCGTTGATCTTTACACTGAAGCTTTCTTT. This translates into CSVDLYTEAFF.

This chain links TRBV19 with TRBJ2-6; D might be TRBD1 (5 bases). Germline V CDR1 and CDR2: LNHDA, SQIVND (reference sequence). V was trimmed by 3 bases and J by 4 bases, leaving 16 bases between them. The CDR3 has 17 residues. The CDR3 nucleotides read TGTGCCAGTAGTATGTTCGTCAGGGTTACGGGGGCCAACGTCCTGACTTTC. This gives the protein CASSMFVRVTGANVLTF.

The chain is built from TRBV3-1 (or the pseudogene TRBV3-2) and TRBJ2-5; D is possibly TRBD2 (5 bases). The V gene lost 3 bases and the J gene lost 9 bases, with 26 bases spanning the gap. The germline gives CDR1 LGHDT, CDR2 YNNKEL (reference sequence). The CDR3 extends over 17 amino acids. In DNA, the CDR3 is TGTGCCAGCAGCCAGATAGAGTTAGGGAGACGGTATTCGGCCCAGTACTTC. It codes for CASSQIELGRRYSAQYF.

The genes are TRBV5-4 and TRBJ2-3; TRBD2 matches at 8 bases. J was trimmed by 4 bases and V by 4 bases; bases with no gene match: 11. The CDR3 contains 16 residues. The germline V gene has CDR1 SGHNT and CDR2 YYREEE (reference sequence). CDR3 bases: TGTGCCAGCAGCGCCGGGGGGGCCTCCCCATCAGATACGCAGTATTTT. This encodes CASSAGGASPSDTQYF.